This TCR beta chain is drawn from a study of blood T cells in healthy people across ages. Study observations and caveats: A roughly linear fall in TCR beta diversity per million T cells was seen with increasing age. It was found that TCR beta diversity correlated strongly with the percentage of naive T cells. The study could not conclusively compare naive and antigen-experienced cells, given its unsorted PBMCs.

Germline V gives CDR1 SQVTM, CDR2 ANQGSEA. The CDR3 sequence is 12 residues long. V was trimmed by 4 bases and J by 5 bases, leaving 11 bases between them. Primed by a sample-barcoded 5' primer and a J-beta primer mix, a second PCR proceeded for about 6 to 11 cycles. TCRdb redid the calling of the 5' RACE reads with MiXCR, one entry per CDR3 protein. The data show 800,000 to 950,000 distinct CDR3 sequences, with about 27% seen just once and 10% to 13% held by the top ten. This clonotype has only a few counts. Its matching antigen is unknown. These data were likewise used in another study, on T cells of mothers and their children.

Sequenced sample: blood. This sequence was found in a woman aged 40 to 55 in good health. This chain joins TRBV29-1 and TRBJ1-1; no clear D. This chain's CDR3 is CSVVAVGTEAFF. Here the CDR3 DNA reads TGCAGCGTTGTTGCAGTGGGGACTGAAGCTTTCTTT.